A selection of T cell receptor beta chains follows, all from one sample in a study of blood T cell repertoires in COVID-19. Only in-frame clones appear in the TCRdb table, and some are missing; sequencing was by immunoSEQ multiplex PCR. The profile shows 120,000 or so clones, 85% to 90% of them singletons. Sequences were obtained from peripheral blood. These receptors were collected from a man aged 65-85 years who had recovered from COVID-19. Both conserved end residues are part of each CDR3. D genes are given only for firm matches. The size field is filled for only some rows; it gives once, few, many or a size class.

d_call: -; clone_size: -; j_call: TRBJ2-2; v_call: TRBV12-1; cdr3_aa: CASSFGQGATGELFF; cdr3_nt: -
d_call: TRBD1; clone_size: -; j_call: TRBJ2-7; v_call: TRBV28; cdr3_aa: CASSLRTGTGPYEQYF; cdr3_nt: TGTGCCAGCAGTCTCCGAACCGGGACAGGGCCATACGAGCAGTACTTC
d_call: TRBD2; clone_size: -; j_call: TRBJ2-7; v_call: TRBV5-6; cdr3_aa: CASSLGTSEQYF; cdr3_nt: TGTGCCAGCAGCCTCGGGACTAGTGAGCAGTACTTC
d_call: -; clone_size: -; j_call: TRBJ1-6; v_call: TRBV18; cdr3_aa: CASSPEAEGSPLHF; cdr3_nt: TGTGCCAGCTCACCGGAGGCAGAAGGGTCACCCCTCCACTTT
d_call: -; clone_size: -; j_call: TRBJ2-1; v_call: TRBV27; cdr3_aa: CASSLDSSPYNEQFF; cdr3_nt: TGTGCCAGCAGTTTAGACAGTTCGCCTTACAATGAGCAGTTCTTC
d_call: TRBD2; clone_size: -; j_call: TRBJ2-1; v_call: TRBV2; cdr3_aa: CASSEARGNNEQFF; cdr3_nt: TGTGCCAGCAGTGAAGCGCGGGGGAACAATGAGCAGTTCTTC
d_call: -; clone_size: -; j_call: TRBJ2-5; v_call: TRBV28; cdr3_aa: CAAGARQETQYF; cdr3_nt: TGTGCCGCGGGGGCCCGCCAAGAGACCCAGTACTTC
d_call: -; clone_size: -; j_call: TRBJ1-6; v_call: TRBV2; cdr3_aa: CASSENGGRNSPLHF; cdr3_nt: TGTGCCAGCAGTGAAAATGGGGGGAGGAATTCACCCCTCCACTTT
d_call: -; clone_size: -; j_call: TRBJ2-3; v_call: TRBV7-2; cdr3_aa: CASSPGTSPLIQYF; cdr3_nt: TGTGCCAGCAGCCCCGGGACATCCCCCCTGATTCAGTATTTT
d_call: -; clone_size: -; j_call: TRBJ1-1; v_call: TRBV6-2/TRBV6-3; cdr3_aa: CASSYSDLSTEAFF; cdr3_nt: TGTGCCAGCAGTTACTCAGACTTGAGCACTGAAGCTTTCTTT
d_call: -; clone_size: -; j_call: TRBJ1-2; v_call: TRBV7-2; cdr3_aa: CASSSQGKVGYTF; cdr3_nt: TGTGCCAGCAGCTCCCAGGGGAAGGTCGGCTACACCTTC
d_call: TRBD1; clone_size: -; j_call: TRBJ2-5; v_call: TRBV11-2; cdr3_aa: CASSSRPTGEETQYF; cdr3_nt: TGTGCCAGCAGCTCCCGACCGACAGGGGAAGAGACCCAGTACTTC
d_call: TRBD1; clone_size: once; j_call: TRBJ2-7; v_call: TRBV5-1; cdr3_aa: CASSLGQGRYEQYF; cdr3_nt: TGCGCCAGCAGCTTGGGACAGGGCAGGTACGAGCAGTACTTC
d_call: -; clone_size: -; j_call: TRBJ1-2; v_call: TRBV10-3; cdr3_aa: CAISEYQGLNYGYTF; cdr3_nt: TGTGCCATCAGTGAGTACCAGGGCTTAAACTATGGCTACACCTTC
d_call: TRBD2; clone_size: -; j_call: TRBJ2-1; v_call: TRBV5-1; cdr3_aa: CASSLAGGPNEQFF; cdr3_nt: TGCGCCAGCAGCTTGGCGGGGGGGCCGAATGAGCAGTTCTTC
d_call: TRBD1; clone_size: -; j_call: TRBJ1-5; v_call: TRBV30; cdr3_aa: CAWGDRGYQPQHF; cdr3_nt: TGTGCCTGGGGGGACAGGGGTTATCAGCCCCAGCATTTT
d_call: TRBD1; clone_size: few; j_call: TRBJ1-1; v_call: TRBV18; cdr3_aa: CASSPTEDRGAFF; cdr3_nt: TGTGCCAGCTCACCTACGGAGGACAGGGGAGCTTTCTTT
d_call: -; clone_size: -; j_call: TRBJ1-2; v_call: TRBV5-4; cdr3_aa: CASSYGSDRIYGYTF; cdr3_nt: TGTGCCAGCAGCTATGGTTCCGACAGGATCTATGGCTACACCTTC
d_call: TRBD1; clone_size: -; j_call: TRBJ2-7; v_call: TRBV4-2; cdr3_aa: CASSQVTGSSYEQYF; cdr3_nt: TGTGCCAGCAGCCAAGTGACAGGGAGCTCCTACGAGCAGTACTTC
d_call: -; clone_size: -; j_call: TRBJ2-7; v_call: TRBV19; cdr3_aa: CASSNEIQGEQYF; cdr3_nt: TGTGCCAGTAGTAACGAGATTCAGGGCGAGCAGTACTTC
d_call: TRBD1; clone_size: -; j_call: TRBJ2-5; v_call: TRBV29-1; cdr3_aa: CSAAGTVRGETQYF; cdr3_nt: TGCAGCGCCGCCGGGACAGTCAGGGGAGAGACCCAGTACTTC
d_call: TRBD1; clone_size: -; j_call: TRBJ1-5; v_call: TRBV6-5; cdr3_aa: CASRVQGYNQPQHF; cdr3_nt: TGTGCCAGCAGGGTACAGGGGTACAATCAGCCCCAGCATTTT
d_call: -; clone_size: -; j_call: TRBJ1-1; v_call: TRBV20-1; cdr3_aa: CSARANTEAFF; cdr3_nt: TGCAGTGCTAGAGCTAACACTGAAGCTTTCTTT
d_call: TRBD1; clone_size: -; j_call: TRBJ1-3; v_call: TRBV7-2; cdr3_aa: CASSPSVGTVGNTIYF; cdr3_nt: TGTGCCAGCAGCCCCAGCGTTGGGACAGTGGGAAACACCATATATTTT
d_call: TRBD1; clone_size: -; j_call: TRBJ2-1; v_call: TRBV5-8; cdr3_aa: CASSQGQGSYNEQFF; cdr3_nt: TGTGCCAGCAGCCAAGGACAGGGATCCTACAATGAGCAGTTCTTC
d_call: -; clone_size: -; j_call: TRBJ1-1; v_call: TRBV28; cdr3_aa: CASSLMGQVTEAFF; cdr3_nt: TGTGCCAGCAGTTTAATGGGGCAGGTCACTGAAGCTTTCTTT
d_call: TRBD1; clone_size: -; j_call: TRBJ1-2; v_call: TRBV28; cdr3_aa: CASTQDRGQGGYTF; cdr3_nt: TGTGCCAGCACCCAAGACAGGGGGCAAGGGGGCTACACCTTC
d_call: -; clone_size: few; j_call: TRBJ2-1; v_call: TRBV21-1; cdr3_aa: CASSKTGLELSYNEQFF; cdr3_nt: TGTGCCAGCAGCAAAACCGGACTAGAACTCTCCTACAATGAGCAGTTCTTC
d_call: -; clone_size: -; j_call: TRBJ2-1; v_call: TRBV12-5; cdr3_aa: CASGLGQSGYNEQFF; cdr3_nt: TGTGCTAGTGGTTTGGGACAAAGCGGTTACAATGAGCAGTTCTTC
d_call: -; clone_size: -; j_call: TRBJ1-5; v_call: TRBV5-1; cdr3_aa: CASSSEVGQPQHF; cdr3_nt: TGCGCCAGCAGCTCGGAGGTGGGCCAGCCCCAGCATTTT
d_call: TRBD1; clone_size: -; j_call: TRBJ1-1; v_call: TRBV18; cdr3_aa: CASSPGRGHDTEAFF; cdr3_nt: TGTGCCAGCTCACCAGGCAGGGGGCACGACACTGAAGCTTTCTTT
d_call: -; clone_size: -; j_call: TRBJ2-1; v_call: TRBV5-1; cdr3_aa: CASSPRGSYNEQFF; cdr3_nt: TGCGCCAGCAGCCCGCGAGGCAGTTACAATGAGCAGTTCTTC
d_call: -; clone_size: -; j_call: TRBJ1-3; v_call: TRBV28; cdr3_aa: CASSLKGAGNTIYF; cdr3_nt: TGTGCCAGCAGTTTAAAGGGGGCTGGAAACACCATATATTTT